This T cell receptor (beta chain) came from a study of regulatory T cells in long-lasting Graves disease. Study results and limitations: Persistent disease preferred TRBV28, TRBJ1-2 and TRBJ2-5.

This CDR3 is 15 amino acids long. Germline CDR1 and CDR2: SGDLS and YYNGEE. After removal of 2 bases from V and 4 bases from J, the junction contained 7 bases not matched to a gene. Sequencing libraries for TCR beta were prepared with iRepertoire HTBI primers and Arm-PCR of CDR3 regions. Each CDR3 protein is one row after TCRdb ran MiXCR on the multiplex PCR reads. The table lists hundreds of thousands of distinct CDR3 sequences, around 15% of them singletons. The time point here: newly diagnosed GD, antithyroid drugs for less than 3 months. RNA from PBMCs was the source of the TCR library. The guidelines of the American Thyroid Association were the basis for diagnosing Graves' disease. Patients came from an endocrinology department in Xi'an, China. There are many counts of this clonotype. The target antigen is unknown. This same sample was also part of a study on T cells in Graves' hyperthyroidism and ophthalmopathy. That source reports: Ophthalmopathy was identified by the model a median around 6 months ahead of onset.

Sequenced material: peripheral blood mononuclear cells (PBMCs), taken at new diagnosis, from a patient treated with antithyroid drugs. The rearrangement links TRBV9 to TRBJ2-7, with 9 bases fitting TRBD2. The origin of this receptor is a woman aged 25 to 39 with Graves disease. The CDR3 here is CASSVSGGGGYEQYF. CDR3 bases: TGTGCCAGCAGCGTTAGCGGGGGAGGGGGTTACGAGCAGTACTTC.